Below, 2 T cell receptor beta chains from the same sample are listed, as sequenced in a study of CXCR4 blockade with PD-1 therapy in pancreatic cancer. The table came from immunoSEQ multiplex PCR; TCRdb's copy has only in-frame clones and leaves some out. The sample lists approximately 2,500 clones, approximately 40% seen once, with around 19% in the top ten. The sample was tumor tissue. The receptors here all came from a human donor with pancreatic ductal adenocarcinoma.

The V gene is TRBV18, the J gene TRBJ2-3; 7 positions agree with TRBD2. V gave up 0 bases and J gave up 8 bases; unmatched junction bases: 5. This CDR3 spans 14 amino acids. Germline V gene data show CDR1 as KGHSH and CDR2 as LQKENI. The CDR3 DNA follows: TGTGCCAGCTCACCACCGGGAGGGTCGACTACGCAGTATTTT. Residues: CASSPPGGSTTQYF.

This clone was observed a handful of times. The chain combines TRBV6-7 with TRBJ1-3, with TRBD1 identical over 8 bases. TRBV6-7 belongs to the ORF category, with a function that is uncertain. V was pared by 0 bases and J by 4 bases, with 8 bases of the junction left unmatched. The CDR3 spans 17 residues. CDR3 loop: CASSYSGQGLSGNTIYF. The CDR3 DNA sequence: TGTGCCAGCAGTTACTCCGGACAGGGACTATCGGGAAACACCATATATTTT.